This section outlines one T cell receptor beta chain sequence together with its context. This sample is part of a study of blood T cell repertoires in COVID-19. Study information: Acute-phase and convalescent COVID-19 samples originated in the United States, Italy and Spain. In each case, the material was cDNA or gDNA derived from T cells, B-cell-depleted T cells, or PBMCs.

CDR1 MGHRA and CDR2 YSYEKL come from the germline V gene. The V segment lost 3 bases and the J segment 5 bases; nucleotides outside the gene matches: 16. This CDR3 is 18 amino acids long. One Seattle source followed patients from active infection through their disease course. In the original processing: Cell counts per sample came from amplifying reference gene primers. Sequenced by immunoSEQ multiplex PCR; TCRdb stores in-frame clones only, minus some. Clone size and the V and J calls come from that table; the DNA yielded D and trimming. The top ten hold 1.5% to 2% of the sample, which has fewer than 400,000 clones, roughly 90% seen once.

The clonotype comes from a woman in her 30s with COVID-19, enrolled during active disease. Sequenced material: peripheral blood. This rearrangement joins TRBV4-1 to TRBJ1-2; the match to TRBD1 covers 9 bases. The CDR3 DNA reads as TGCGCCAGCAGCCACGCCTACCGGGACAGGGTGGAGGGGTATGGCTACACCTTC. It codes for CASSHAYRDRVEGYGYTF.